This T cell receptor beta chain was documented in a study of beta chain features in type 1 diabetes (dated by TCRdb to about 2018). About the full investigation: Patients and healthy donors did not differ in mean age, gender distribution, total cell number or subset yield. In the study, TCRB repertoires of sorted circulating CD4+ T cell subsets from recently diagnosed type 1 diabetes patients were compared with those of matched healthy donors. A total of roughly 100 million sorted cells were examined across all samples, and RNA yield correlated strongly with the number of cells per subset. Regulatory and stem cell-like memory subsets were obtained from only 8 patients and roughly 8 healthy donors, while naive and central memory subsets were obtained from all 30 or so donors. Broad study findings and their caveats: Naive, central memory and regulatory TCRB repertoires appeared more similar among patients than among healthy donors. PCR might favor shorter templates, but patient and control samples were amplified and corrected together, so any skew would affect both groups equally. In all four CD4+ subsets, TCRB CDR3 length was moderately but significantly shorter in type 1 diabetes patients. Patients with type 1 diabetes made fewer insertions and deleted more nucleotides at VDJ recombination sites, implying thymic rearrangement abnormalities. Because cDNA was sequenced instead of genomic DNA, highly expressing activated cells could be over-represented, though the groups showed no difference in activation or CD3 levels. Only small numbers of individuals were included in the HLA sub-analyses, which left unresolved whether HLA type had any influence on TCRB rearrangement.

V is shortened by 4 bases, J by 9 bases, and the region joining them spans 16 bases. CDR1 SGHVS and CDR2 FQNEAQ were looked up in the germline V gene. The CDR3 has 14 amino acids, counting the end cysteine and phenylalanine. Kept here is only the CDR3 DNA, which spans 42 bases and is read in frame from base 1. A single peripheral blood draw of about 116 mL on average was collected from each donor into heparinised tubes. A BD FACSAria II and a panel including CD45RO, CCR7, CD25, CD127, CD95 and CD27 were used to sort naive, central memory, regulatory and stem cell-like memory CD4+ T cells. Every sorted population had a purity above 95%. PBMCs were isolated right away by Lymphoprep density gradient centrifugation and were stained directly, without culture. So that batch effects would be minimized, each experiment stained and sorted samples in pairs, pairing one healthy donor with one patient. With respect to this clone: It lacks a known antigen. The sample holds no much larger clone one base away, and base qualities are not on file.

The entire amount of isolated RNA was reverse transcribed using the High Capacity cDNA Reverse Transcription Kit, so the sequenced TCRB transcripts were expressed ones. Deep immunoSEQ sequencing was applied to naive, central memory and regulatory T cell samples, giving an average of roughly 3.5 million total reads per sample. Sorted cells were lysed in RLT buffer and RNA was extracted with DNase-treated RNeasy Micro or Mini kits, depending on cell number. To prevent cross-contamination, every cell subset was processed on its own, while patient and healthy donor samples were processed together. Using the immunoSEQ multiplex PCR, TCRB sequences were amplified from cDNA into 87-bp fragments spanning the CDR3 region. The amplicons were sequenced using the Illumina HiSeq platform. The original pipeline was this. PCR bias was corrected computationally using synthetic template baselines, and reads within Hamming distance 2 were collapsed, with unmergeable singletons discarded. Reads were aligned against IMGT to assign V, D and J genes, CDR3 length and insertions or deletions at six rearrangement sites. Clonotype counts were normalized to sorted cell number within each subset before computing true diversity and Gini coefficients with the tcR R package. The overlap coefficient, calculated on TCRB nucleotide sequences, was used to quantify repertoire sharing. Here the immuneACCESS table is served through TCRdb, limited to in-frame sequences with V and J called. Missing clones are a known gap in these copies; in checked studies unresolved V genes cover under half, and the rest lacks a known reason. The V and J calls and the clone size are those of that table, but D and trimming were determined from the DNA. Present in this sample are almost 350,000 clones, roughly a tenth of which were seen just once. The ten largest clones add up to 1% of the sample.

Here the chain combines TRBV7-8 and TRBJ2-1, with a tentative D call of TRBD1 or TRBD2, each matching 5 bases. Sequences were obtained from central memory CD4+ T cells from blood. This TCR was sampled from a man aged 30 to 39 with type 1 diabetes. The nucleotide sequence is TGTGCCAGCAGCTCCATCCCCGGGGACGGTGAGCAGTTCTTC. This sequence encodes CASSSIPGDGEQFF. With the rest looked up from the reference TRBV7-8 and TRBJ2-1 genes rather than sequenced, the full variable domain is GAGVSQSPRYKVAKRGQDVALRCDPISGHVSLFWYQQALGQGPEFLTYFQNEAQLDKSGLPSDRFFAERPEGSVSTLKIQRTQQEDSAVYLCASSSIPGDGEQFFGPGTRLTVL.